This T cell receptor beta chain was observed in a study of blood T cell repertoires in COVID-19. The CDR3 consists of 18 residues. Germline values: CDR1 SGHRS, CDR2 YFSETQ. J lost 4 bases, V lost 2 bases, and 13 bases had no gene match. The repertoire was sequenced with immunoSEQ multiplex PCR; TCRdb's copy has only in-frame clones and lacks some. The sample holds about 24,000 clones, 75% to 90% seen once. This chain uses TRBV5-1 with TRBJ2-3, with 10 bases fitting TRBD1. The clonotype originates from a human donor with acute or convalescent COVID-19. The donor label of this sample is uncertain. The sequencing input was peripheral blood. CDR3 in amino acids: CASSFDWDGTGDADTQYF. In DNA, the CDR3 is TGCGCCAGCAGCTTCGATTGGGACGGGACAGGGGATGCAGATACGCAGTATTTT.